Below are 18 T cell receptor beta chains sequenced from a single sample in a study of cytomegalovirus exposure and HLA in healthy donors. PCR primers comprised 60 Vbeta and 13 Jbeta primers. Generated by immunoSEQ multiplex PCR, the TCRdb table keeps only in-frame clones and is missing some. The sample includes some 200,000 clones, 75% to 90% of them seen just once. The sequencing input was PBMCs. The source of these receptors is a woman aged 50 to 65 in good health and CMV-seropositive.

V is TRBV12-5 and J is TRBJ2-5; TRBD1 agrees at 10 bases. With V trimmed by 9 bases and J by 0 bases, 16 bases remained unmatched. This CDR3 region has 18 residues. Germline values: CDR1 LGHNT, CDR2 FRNRAP. The CDR3 DNA reads TGTGCTAGGGACGCGGGACAGGGGAACCACCCGTACCAAGAGACCCAGTACTTC. Residues: CARDAGQGNHPYQETQYF.

The rearrangement uses TRBV5-6 and TRBJ1-5, with D possibly being TRBD1 (6 bases). The germline gives CDR1 SGHDT, CDR2 YYEEEE. Trimming removed 0 bases at V and 3 bases at J, with 13 bases between. This CDR3 contains 16 residues. The CDR3 nucleotides are TGTGCCAGCAGCTTGGGGGGGCAGGGCTTCAATCAGCCCCAGCATTTT. As protein: CASSLGGQGFNQPQHF.

The CDR3: CASSESRTEQYF. CDR3 DNA: TGTGCCAGCAGTGAATCGAGAACCGAGCAGTACTTC. The V gene is TRBV6-1, the J gene TRBJ2-7; no firm D call. This CDR3 spans 12 amino acids. From germline, CDR1 is MNHNS and CDR2 SASEGT. The germline V and J ends were trimmed by 2 bases and 6 bases, with 8 bases remaining between them.

This chain connects TRBV6-5 to TRBJ1-1; D gene unclear. V lost 5 bases, J lost 2 bases, and 9 bases lay in between. Per the germline V gene, CDR1 is MNHEY and CDR2 is SVGAGI. This CDR3 region has 13 residues. This chain's CDR3 is CASSDNDNTEAFF. The CDR3 DNA sequence: TGTGCCAGCAGTGACAACGACAACACTGAAGCTTTCTTT.

In this sample, this clone turned up once. Here the CDR3 reads CASSWGLAGGQGQFF. The CDR3 bases are TGTGCCAGCAGTTGGGGACTAGCGGGGGGGCAAGGGCAGTTCTTC. The V gene is TRBV2, the J gene TRBJ2-1; 16 bases map to TRBD2. From germline, CDR1 is SNHLY and CDR2 FYNNEI. The length of the CDR3 is 15 residues. J lost 12 bases, V lost 5 bases, and 7 bases had no gene match.

The V call is TRBV14, the J call TRBJ2-4, with 12 positions matching TRBD1. From germline, CDR1 is SGHDN and CDR2 FVKESK. The V segment lost 4 bases and the J segment 14 bases; nucleotides outside the gene matches: 6. This CDR3 has 13 residues. The CDR3 reads CASSPGTGGVEYF. CDR3 in DNA: TGTGCCAGCAGCCCCGGGACAGGGGGCGTCGAGTACTTC.

The rearrangement links TRBV4-1 to TRBJ1-1; TRBD1 aligns across 8 bases. From germline, CDR1 is MGHRA and CDR2 YSYEKL. Losses at the gene ends were 3 bases for V and 1 base for J; bases not matched to a gene: 10. The CDR3 runs to 17 residues. This chain's CDR3 is CASSQLPGQAQNTEAFF. The DNA for the CDR3 is TGCGCCAGCAGCCAGCTTCCGGGACAGGCTCAGAACACTGAAGCTTTCTTT.

This rearrangement joins TRBV23-1 to TRBJ2-7; possible D gene TRBD2, 6 bases. TRBV23-1 is placed among ORFs of uncertain function. The CDR3 consists of 13 residues. Trimming left V 2 bases short and J 2 bases short, with 7 bases between. CDR3 sequence reads: CASSQAGTYEQYF. The CDR3 DNA follows: TGCGCCAGCAGTCAAGCGGGAACCTACGAGCAGTACTTC.

This rearrangement joins TRBV5-1 to TRBJ1-1; 7 positions match TRBD1. Trimming removed 0 bases from V and 0 bases from J; junction bases left unmatched: 8. This CDR3 is 17 amino acids long. Germline V gene data show CDR1 as SGHRS and CDR2 as YFSETQ. CDR3 sequence reads: CASSLAGRGSMNTEAFF. CDR3 bases: TGCGCCAGCAGCTTGGCCGGCAGGGGGTCGATGAACACTGAAGCTTTCTTT.

V is TRBV29-1 and J is TRBJ2-7; TRBD1 might be the D (5 bases). CDR1 is SQVTM and CDR2 is ANQGSEA in the germline V gene. The CDR3 totals 12 residues. V lost 4 bases to trimming and J lost 5 bases, with 12 bases between them. The CDR3 DNA sequence: TGCAGCGTTGGACAGAAGAGCGACGAGCAGTACTTC. This sequence encodes CSVGQKSDEQYF.

The CDR3 is CASSPPLTRNEQFF. As DNA, the CDR3 is TGTGCCAGCTCACCCCCGCTGACTAGGAATGAGCAGTTCTTC. The gene calls are TRBV18 and TRBJ2-1; TRBD2 is a possible D gene (6 bases). V lost 3 bases, J lost 7 bases, and 13 bases lay in between. Germline CDR1 KGHSH, CDR2 LQKENI. The CDR3 spans 14 residues.

CDR3 residues: CASTHQTGELFF. The CDR3 nucleotides are TGTGCCAGTACCCATCAGACCGGGGAGCTGTTTTTT. The chain combines TRBV19 with TRBJ2-2, with D uncertain. Germline V CDR1 and CDR2: LNHDA, SQIVND (reference sequence). The ends were cut back, 7 bases at V and 5 bases at J, with 8 bases in the middle. There are 12 residues in the CDR3.

The chain couples TRBV7-3 to TRBJ2-3; D remains ambiguous. CDR3 length: 13 amino acids. Germline V gene lookup returns CDR1 SGHTA and CDR2 FQGTGA. Trimming cost V 5 bases and J 4 bases, with 10 bases left between them. The CDR3 nucleotides are TGTGCCAGCAGCCCTAAGGAGCCAGATACGCAGTATTTT. Translation: CASSPKEPDTQYF.

The V call is TRBV6-6, the J call TRBJ2-2; TRBD1 aligns across 9 bases. This CDR3 has 15 residues. Germline V CDR1 and CDR2: MNHNY, SVGAGI (reference sequence). Trimming took 5 bases from V and 7 from J; bases not matched to a gene: 8. The CDR3 spells CASSQGQGRVGELFF. DNA for the CDR3: TGTGCCAGCAGTCAAGGACAGGGGCGGGTCGGGGAGCTGTTTTTT.

This clone was seen a single time. J is TRBJ1-5 and V is TRBV6-5; D is perhaps TRBD1 (6 bases). This CDR3 spans 14 amino acids. V lost 4 bases and J lost 3, with 10 bases in between. Germline-derived CDR1 and CDR2 are MNHEY and SVGAGI. CDR3 DNA sequence: TGTGCCAGCAGTTTAACAGGGTTCAATCAGCCCCAGCATTTT. Protein sequence: CASSLTGFNQPQHF.

The chain joins TRBV7-2 to TRBJ2-6, with D possibly TRBD2 on 5 matching bases. The germline V gene has CDR1 SGHTA and CDR2 FQGNSA. V was cut by 0 bases and J by 0 bases, with 18 bases left in between. There are 20 residues in the CDR3. CDR3 loop: CASSLAVEGRVLSGANVLTF. CDR3 sequence (DNA): TGTGCCAGCAGCTTAGCGGTTGAGGGAAGGGTTCTCTCTGGGGCCAACGTCCTGACTTTC.

V gene TRBV29-1 combines with J gene TRBJ1-2; D may be TRBD1 (6 bases). V was trimmed by 6 bases and J by 6 bases, leaving 14 bases between them. This CDR3 spans 12 amino acids. CDR1 and CDR2 from the germline V gene are SQVTM and ANQGSEA. This CDR3 is CSVQGRRDGYTF. The CDR3 DNA is TGCAGCGTCCAGGGGAGACGGGATGGCTACACCTTC.

CDR3 amino acids: CASRKTGDPGGYTF. The CDR3, as DNA: TGTGCCAGCAGAAAAACAGGGGACCCCGGTGGCTACACCTTC. V and J are TRBV6-6 and TRBJ1-2, with 7 bases lining up with TRBD1. This CDR3 has 14 amino acids. V lost 6 bases and J lost 7; bases outside the gene matches: 11. CDR1 and CDR2 (germline): MNHNY, SVGAGI (reference sequence).